This is a list of T cell receptor beta chains from one sample in a study of response to subunit inactivated influenza vaccine. TCRdb re-called the RT-PCR reads with MiXCR, one entry per CDR3 protein. Of over 400,000 distinct CDR3 sequences listed, 9.5% to 12% are singletons. The specimen was PBMCs from blood, collected 40 to 50 days after vaccination. These receptors came from a man aged 45-60 years who received an inactivated influenza vaccine. CDR3s include the opening cysteine and the closing phenylalanine or tryptophan.

>TRBJ2-7|TRBV28
CASSLRGGGSYEQYF
>TRBJ2-3|TRBV6-2/TRBV6-3
CASSRPGPATYTQYF
>TRBJ2-3|TRBV18
CASSPRSDTQYF
>TRBJ2-3|TRBV29-1
CSVNDGTGPPNTQYF
>TRBJ2-1|TRBV6-2/TRBV6-3
CASSYHRGGALNEQFF
>TRBJ1-1|TRBV7-9
CASRLEGNTEAFF
>TRBJ2-5|TRBV6-2/TRBV6-3
CASSYSMGRTEETQYF
>TRBJ1-2|TRBV5-6
CASSSGFRGNGYTF
>TRBJ2-5|TRBV5-1
CASSTEGLGETQYF
>TRBJ1-6|TRBV6-1
CASSKGQGAVNSPLHF
>TRBJ2-1|TRBV28
CASSRSGGGEQFF
>TRBJ2-1|TRBV7-9
CASSSSWSSYNEQFF
>TRBJ1-2|TRBV20-1
CSAETGGYGYTF
>TRBJ1-1|TRBV19
CASSISGFEAFF
>TRBJ1-1|TRBV7-9
CASSVQGVNTEAFF
>TRBJ2-2|TRBV12-3/TRBV12-4
CASSPTGSYSGELFF
>TRBJ2-3|TRBV7-6
CASSYITGISTDTQYF
>TRBJ2-1|TRBV10-3
CAISEGLSSYNEQFF
>TRBJ1-2|TRBV28
CASNTGVKGYTF
>TRBJ2-3|TRBV5-1
CASSPLPGGGLSDTQYF
>TRBJ2-1|TRBV10-3
CAISESSGRTYNEQFF
>TRBJ2-7|TRBV2
CASREHLYEQYF
>TRBJ2-7|TRBV5-1
CASSVSGVLSYEQYF
>TRBJ2-5|TRBV5-1
CASSSGLAGDETQYF